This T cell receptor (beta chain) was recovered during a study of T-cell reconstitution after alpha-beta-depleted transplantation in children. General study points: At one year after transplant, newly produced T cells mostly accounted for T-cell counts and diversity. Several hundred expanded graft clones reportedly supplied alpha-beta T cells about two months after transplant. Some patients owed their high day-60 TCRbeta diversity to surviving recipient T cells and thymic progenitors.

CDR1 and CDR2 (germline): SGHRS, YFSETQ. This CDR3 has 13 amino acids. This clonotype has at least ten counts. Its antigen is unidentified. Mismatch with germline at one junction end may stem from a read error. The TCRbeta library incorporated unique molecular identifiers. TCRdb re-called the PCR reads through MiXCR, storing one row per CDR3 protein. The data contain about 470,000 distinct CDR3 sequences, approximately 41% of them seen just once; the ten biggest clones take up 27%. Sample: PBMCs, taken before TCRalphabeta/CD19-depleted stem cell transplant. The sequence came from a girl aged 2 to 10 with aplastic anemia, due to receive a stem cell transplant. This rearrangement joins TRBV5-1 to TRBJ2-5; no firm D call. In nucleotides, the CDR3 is TGTGCCAGCAGCTTGGGAATCCAAGAGACCCAGTACTTC. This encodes CASSLGIQETQYF.